The 16 T cell receptor beta chains given below trace back to one sample, sequenced in a study of OX40 agonist ivuxolimab in advanced cancers. The protocol was immunoSEQ multiplex PCR, while the TCRdb copy is restricted to in-frame clones and leaves out a portion. Found here are roughly 51,000 clones, about 89% of them singletons; the top ten hold 1.2% to 1.5%. The input for sequencing was CD4+ or CD8+ T cells sorted from blood, taken in a trial of the OX40 agonist ivuxolimab. These receptors all come from an adult with an advanced solid tumor such as melanoma, head and neck, liver or kidney cancer.

The J gene is TRBJ1-1, the V gene TRBV5-1; the D is unclear. Trimming removed 4 bases at V and 2 bases at J, with 9 bases between. Germline lookup yields CDR1 SGHRS and CDR2 YFSETQ. The CDR3 totals 13 residues. The DNA for the CDR3 is TGCGCCAGCAGCCCTACACCTAACACTGAAGCTTTCTTT. This encodes CASSPTPNTEAFF.

The chain links TRBV6-1 to TRBJ2-5, with D unclear. The end of the DNA is better explained by TRBJ2-7, so the J call may be wrong. The CDR3 length is 13 residues. The germline V gene encodes CDR1 MNHNS and CDR2 SASEGT. CDR3 sequence reads: CASRKAPDYEQYF. For the CDR3, the DNA is TGTGCCAGCAGGAAGGCCCCGGACTACGAGCAGTACTTC.

The rearrangement uses TRBV4-1 and TRBJ1-1, with D perhaps TRBD1 (5 bases). CDR3 size: 15 residues. Trimming took 4 bases from V and 0 from J, leaving 12 bases between them. The germline V gene has CDR1 MGHRA and CDR2 YSYEKL. DNA for the CDR3: TGCGCCAGCAGCCGTTCGACAGTGGTGAACACTGAAGCTTTCTTT. Amino acids: CASSRSTVVNTEAFF.

This clone appeared a single time. Mismatch with germline at one junction end may stem from a read error. Distinct nucleotide sequences in the sample also encode this CDR3. This chain links TRBV5-1 with TRBJ1-1, with D possibly TRBD1 on 6 matching bases. CDR3 length: 16 amino acids. The germline V gene encodes CDR1 SGHRS and CDR2 YFSETQ. CDR3 DNA: TGCGCCAGCAGCTTGAATGGCAGGGGAAGGAATACTGAGGCTTTCTTT. This codes for CASSLNGRGRNTEAFF.

The CDR3 region has the DNA TGTGCCAGCAGTGCGGGACAGACCTACGAGCAGTACTTC. Its protein product is CASSAGQTYEQYF. V usage is TRBV28 and J usage is TRBJ2-5, with TRBD1 as a possible D gene (7 bases). The assigned J gene may be wrong: the sequence end matches TRBJ2-7 better. This CDR3 has 13 amino acids. Germline V lookup: CDR1 MDHEN, CDR2 SYDVKM.

The CDR3 region is CAWSPGGGVETQYF. CDR3 DNA: TGTGCCTGGAGCCCCGGGGGGGGCGTAGAGACCCAGTACTTC. The chain combines TRBV30 with TRBJ2-5; 8 positions agree with TRBD2. CDR3 length: 14 amino acids. Germline V gene sequence: CDR1 GTSNPN, CDR2 SVGIG (reference sequence). V lost 3 bases and J lost 4; bases outside the gene matches: 7.

V is TRBV9 and J is TRBJ2-7; maybe TRBD2 (6 bases). V lost 0 bases, J lost 2 bases, and 9 bases lay in between. The CDR3 is 14 residues long. Germline loops: CDR1 SGDLS, CDR2 YYNGEE. The CDR3 coding sequence is TGTGCCAGCAGCGTAGAGGAGGGCCCCTACGAGCAGTACTTC. Translated, it gives CASSVEEGPYEQYF.

This clone was detected only a few times. The rearrangement links TRBV5-6 to TRBJ1-2, with 8 bases that match TRBD1. The junction had 9 bases not matched to a gene; V was cut back by 3 bases and J by 2 bases. The germline V gene has CDR1 SGHDT and CDR2 YYEEEE. This CDR3 spans 16 amino acids. The CDR3 is CASSSTHRGGNYGYTF. CDR3 nucleotide sequence: TGTGCCAGCAGCTCGACCCACAGGGGGGGGAACTATGGCTACACCTTC.

This chain joins TRBV7-2 and TRBJ2-5, with a possible D match to TRBD2 (6 bases). This CDR3 has 15 amino acids. V was cut by 5 bases and J by 5 bases, with 18 bases left in between. The germline CDR1 and CDR2 sequences are SGHTA and FQGNSA. CDR3 in amino acids: CASSPGVSVRETQYF. DNA of the CDR3: TGTGCCAGCAGCCCGGGGGTTTCCGTCCGGGAGACCCAGTACTTC.

The chain couples TRBV5-1 to TRBJ1-5; tentative D call: TRBD1 (6 bases). Trimming removed 4 bases at V and 0 bases at J, with 11 bases between. Per the germline V gene, CDR1 is SGHRS and CDR2 is YFSETQ. The CDR3 runs 15 residues. The DNA for the CDR3 is TGCGCCAGCAGCCCTGGGACAAGTAGCAATCAGCCCCAGCATTTT. It is translated as CASSPGTSSNQPQHF.

The rearrangement links TRBV2 to TRBJ2-3, with D perhaps matching TRBD1 (6 bases). The length of the CDR3 is 17 residues. Trimming shortened V by 6 bases and J by 3 bases, and 22 bases separated the two germline ends. Germline assignment: CDR1 SNHLY and CDR2 FYNNEI. The CDR3 loop reads CASSSPRGRGTTDTQYF. The CDR3 bases are TGTGCCAGCAGCAGTCCTAGGGGCAGGGGAACTACAGATACGCAGTATTTT. Complete variable domain (other parts from reference TRBV2 and TRBJ2-3): EPEVTQTPSHQVTQMGQEVILRCVPISNHLYFYWYRQILGQKVEFLVSFYNNEISEKSEIFDDQFSVERPDGSNFTLKIRSTKLEDSAMYFCASSSPRGRGTTDTQYFGPGTRLTVL.

The rearrangement uses TRBV28 and TRBJ2-7; a weak D match, TRBD1 (6 bases). Germline CDR1 is MDHEN and CDR2 is SYDVKM. Trimming took off 6 bases at V and 0 bases at J, with 12 bases between the two ends. This CDR3 spans 14 amino acids. CDR3 loop: CASRGQLPSYEQYF. DNA for the CDR3: TGTGCCAGCAGAGGACAGCTACCCTCCTACGAGCAGTACTTC. Looking up the rest from reference TRBV28 and TRBJ2-7 gives the full variable domain: DVKVTQSSRYLVKRTGEKVFLECVQDMDHENMFWYRQDPGLGLRLIYFSYDVKMKEKGDIPEGYSVSREKKERFSLILESASTNQTSMYLCASRGQLPSYEQYFGPGTRLTVT.

In this sample, this clone turned up a few times. The chain joins TRBV18 to TRBJ1-1; 9 positions match TRBD1. CDR1 is KGHSH and CDR2 is LQKENI in the germline V gene. V gave up 6 bases and J gave up 1 base; unmatched junction bases: 6. The CDR3 has 15 residues. The CDR3 spells CASSPGQGSNTEAFF. Here the CDR3 DNA reads TGTGCCAGCTCCCCAGGACAGGGGTCGAACACTGAAGCTTTCTTT.

This chain uses TRBV5-4 with TRBJ1-1; 9 positions agree with TRBD1. The CDR3 extends over 16 amino acids. Trimming at V came to 1 base and at J to 7 bases, leaving 11 bases not matched to a gene. CDR1 and CDR2 from the germline V gene are SGHNT and YYREEE (reference sequence). The CDR3 protein is CASSLFGQGNQGEAFF. The CDR3 coding sequence is TGTGCCAGCAGCTTGTTTGGACAGGGGAATCAGGGTGAAGCTTTCTTT.

This clone was observed a handful of times. This chain uses TRBV5-8 with TRBJ1-1; D is undetermined. Germline CDR1 is SGHTS and CDR2 is YDEGEE. This CDR3 contains 11 residues. Trimming pared 6 bases from V and 3 bases from J, leaving 6 bases between. The CDR3 region has the DNA TGTGCCAGCACCAAGTACACTGAAGCTTTCTTT. This translates into CASTKYTEAFF.

This clone has just one count. Here the CDR3 DNA reads TGTGCCAGCAGTCCTAGCGGGGGGAGCACAGATACGCAGTATTTT. This codes for CASSPSGGSTDTQYF. The V and J genes are TRBV28 and TRBJ2-3; 11 nucleotides agree with TRBD2. CDR3 length: 15 residues. Germline-derived CDR1 and CDR2 are MDHEN and SYDVKM. The junction had 1 base not matched to a gene; V was cut back by 5 bases and J by 0 bases.